These 8 T cell receptor beta chains were all obtained from the same sample, sequenced in a study of T cells after yellow fever vaccination. TCRdb reprocessed the 5' RACE reads with MiXCR, giving one entry per CDR3 protein. Of approximately 600,000 distinct CDR3 sequences in the sample, over 9% were seen once. The source was PBMCs, collected on the day of the yellow fever booster vaccination. The source of these receptors is a man under 40 who received the YFV17D yellow fever vaccine.

Only a few counts were recorded for this clonotype. The genes are TRBV25-1 and TRBJ1-2, with a possible D match to TRBD1 (5 bases). Trimming stripped 1 base from V and 5 bases from J, with 14 bases between. Germline-derived CDR1 and CDR2 are MGHDK and SYGVNS. The CDR3 covers 15 residues. This CDR3 reads CASSESGGKEYGYTF. CDR3 coding DNA: TGTGCCAGCAGTGAATCGGGGGGGAAGGAATATGGCTACACCTTC.

This clonotype was seen a handful of times. The J gene is TRBJ2-2, the V gene TRBV6-5; D gene unclear. The V and J ends lost 0 bases and 7 bases respectively, with 9 bases between them. Germline V CDR1 and CDR2: MNHEY, SVGAGI. This CDR3 comprises 14 residues. CDR3 residues: CASSYSLSIGELFF. The CDR3 DNA reads TGTGCCAGCAGTTACTCCCTGTCAATCGGGGAGCTGTTTTTT.

The chain has TRBV28 and TRBJ2-1; TRBD2 aligns across 8 bases. CDR1 and CDR2 from the germline V gene are MDHEN and SYDVKM. V shed 9 bases, J shed 2 bases, and the junction held 9 bases outside the gene matches. This CDR3 is built from 15 residues. The CDR3 sequence: CARSPTSGTYNEQFF. CDR3 nucleotides: TGTGCCAGAAGTCCCACTAGCGGAACCTACAATGAGCAGTTCTTC.

The genes are TRBV4-3 and TRBJ2-1, with D hard to call. The CDR3 has 14 residues. CDR1 and CDR2 (germline): LGHNA, YSLEER. The V gene lost 1 base and the J gene lost 7 bases, with 11 bases spanning the gap. The CDR3 spells CASSQGGSSNEQFF. CDR3 DNA sequence: TGCGCCAGCAGCCAAGGAGGCAGTAGTAATGAGCAGTTCTTC.

This clonotype has a handful of counts. This chain connects TRBV23-1 to TRBJ2-6; no definite D call. TRBV23-1 is reported as an ORF; its role is uncertain. There are 15 residues in the CDR3. The germline V and J ends were trimmed by 6 bases and 1 base, with 10 bases remaining between them. CDR3 sequence: CASSQDRSGANVLTF. CDR3 DNA: TGCGCCAGCAGCCAAGACCGGTCTGGGGCCAACGTCCTGACTTTC.

This chain joins TRBV6-2 or TRBV6-3 and TRBJ2-1; D may be TRBD1 or TRBD2 (5 bases each). This CDR3 spans 12 amino acids. Germline loops: CDR1 MNHEY, CDR2 SVGEGT. With 4 bases removed from V and 9 bases from J, the gap between germline ends came to 10 bases. The CDR3 sequence: CASSWGYGEQFF. CDR3 DNA: TGTGCCAGCAGTTGGGGGTACGGTGAGCAGTTCTTC.

V and J are TRBV9 and TRBJ2-5; 7 nucleotides align to TRBD2. V was pared by 0 bases and J by 4 bases, with 9 bases of the junction left unmatched. Germline V lookup: CDR1 SGDLS, CDR2 YYNGEE. The CDR3 is 16 amino acids. The CDR3 coding sequence is TGTGCCAGCAGCGTAGGGGGGGGAGGGCCCGGAGAGACCCAGTACTTC. Translating it yields CASSVGGGGPGETQYF.

This clonotype occurred a few times. This chain uses TRBV7-9 with TRBJ2-1; D unclear. CDR1 and CDR2 (germline): SEHNR, FQNEAQ (reference sequence). This CDR3 comprises 15 residues. V gave up 1 base and J gave up 0 bases, with 7 bases separating them. The CDR3 here is CASSLVQPSYNEQFF. The CDR3 DNA is TGTGCCAGCAGCTTAGTACAGCCCTCCTACAATGAGCAGTTCTTC. Supplemented by reference TRBV7-9 and TRBJ2-1, the full variable domain reads DTGVSQNPRHKITKRGQNVTFRCDPISEHNRLYWYRQTLGQGPEFLTYFQNEAQLEKSRLLSDRFSAERPKGSFSTLEIQRTEQGDSAMYLCASSLVQPSYNEQFFGPGTRLTVL.